This passage covers 25 T cell receptor beta chains from one sample sequenced in a study of T cells after yellow fever vaccination. TCRdb fed the 5' RACE reads into MiXCR, producing one record per CDR3 protein. Among tens of thousands of distinct CDR3 sequences listed, approximately 7.5% were seen once. The sample in question was CD8+ T cells sorted from PBMCs, obtained on the day of the yellow fever booster vaccination. Receptor source: a man aged 30-40 years who received the YFV17D yellow fever vaccine.

V usage is TRBV9 and J usage is TRBJ1-1; the D is unclear. Trimming removed 3 bases from V and 5 bases from J, with 11 bases in between. From germline, CDR1 is SGDLS and CDR2 YYNGEE. The CDR3 runs 13 residues. The CDR3 sequence is CASSDYAGTEAFF. The CDR3 DNA is TGTGCCAGCAGCGACTACGCGGGGACTGAAGCTTTCTTT.

The chain recombines TRBV2 with TRBJ2-2; 7 bases fit TRBD1. V was pared by 2 bases and J by 4 bases, with 4 bases of the junction left unmatched. Germline values: CDR1 SNHLY, CDR2 FYNNEI. CDR3 length equals 15 residues. In DNA, the CDR3 is TGTGCCAGCAGTGAAAAGGGGGCGCGCACCGGGGAGCTGTTTTTT. Its translation: CASSEKGARTGELFF. The full variable domain, rest sourced from reference TRBV2 and TRBJ2-2, is EPEVTQTPSHQVTQMGQEVILRCVPISNHLYFYWYRQILGQKVEFLVSFYNNEISEKSEIFDDQFSVERPDGSNFTLKIRSTKLEDSAMYFCASSEKGARTGELFFGEGSRLTVL.

This clonotype appeared a few times. The chain joins TRBV27 to TRBJ2-3; D is perhaps TRBD1 (5 bases). With 6 bases removed from V and 1 base from J, the gap between germline ends came to 11 bases. CDR3 length: 14 amino acids. The V gene's germline CDR1 is MNHEY and CDR2 SMNVEV (reference sequence). The CDR3 DNA is TGTGCCAGCAGGTCGACAGTGGGCACAGATACGCAGTATTTT. This encodes CASRSTVGTDTQYF.

The chain uses TRBV5-5 and TRBJ2-7; TRBD1 matches at 7 bases. The germline V gene encodes CDR1 SGHKS and CDR2 YYEKEE (reference sequence). This CDR3 is built from 14 residues. Germline trimming cut 0 bases from V and 8 bases from J; bases unmatched to any gene: 8. This chain's CDR3 is CASSLGTGDGQQYF. CDR3 bases: TGTGCCAGCAGCTTGGGAACAGGGGATGGGCAGCAGTACTTC.

The CDR3 is CSAREGGAFYEQYF. In DNA form, the CDR3 reads TGCAGTGCTAGAGAGGGCGGTGCCTTCTACGAGCAGTACTTC. The chain uses TRBV20-1 and TRBJ2-7; D ambiguous. The CDR3 spans 14 residues. The V gene's germline CDR1 is DFQATT and CDR2 SNEGSKA (reference sequence). Trimming removed 0 bases from V and 3 bases from J, with 12 bases in between.

This clonotype was counted a few times. The genes are TRBV3-1 and TRBJ2-6; D may be TRBD1 (5 bases). The CDR3 length is 14 residues. CDR1 and CDR2 (germline): LGHDT, YNNKEL (reference sequence). Trimming stripped 10 bases from V and 0 bases from J, with 10 bases between. Here the CDR3 reads CAMDTYSGANVLTF. The CDR3 bases are TGTGCCATGGACACTTACTCTGGGGCCAACGTCCTGACTTTC.

This clonotype has a handful of counts. This chain links TRBV24-1 with TRBJ2-2; 11 positions match TRBD2. Germline assignment: CDR1 KGHDR and CDR2 SFDVKD. The CDR3 loop spans 18 amino acids. After removal of 0 bases from V and 5 bases from J, the junction contained 7 bases not matched to a gene. CDR3 DNA: TGTGCCACCAGTGATTTGCAAGGCCTAGCGGGAGGAACCGGGGAGCTGTTTTTT. Encoded protein: CATSDLQGLAGGTGELFF.

The chain couples TRBV7-8 to TRBJ2-1, with a possible D match to TRBD2 (5 bases). The CDR3 has 13 residues. V was shortened by 1 base and J by 8 bases, with 9 bases between the two germline ends. Germline lookup yields CDR1 SGHVS and CDR2 FQNEAQ. Here the CDR3 DNA reads TGTGCCAGCAGCTTAGAGGGAGTCTATGAGCAGTTCTTC. Protein sequence: CASSLEGVYEQFF. The entire variable domain, with the rest obtained from reference TRBV7-8 and TRBJ2-1, is as follows: GAGVSQSPRYKVAKRGQDVALRCDPISGHVSLFWYQQALGQGPEFLTYFQNEAQLDKSGLPSDRFFAERPEGSVSTLKIQRTQQEDSAVYLCASSLEGVYEQFFGPGTRLTVL.

CDR3 bases: TGTGCCAGCAGTTTATACCCCGACAGGGGGAGAAGTGGCTACACCTTC. Its protein is CASSLYPDRGRSGYTF. The chain employs TRBV12-3 or TRBV12-4 and TRBJ1-2; 9 bases line up with TRBD1. Trimming removed 2 bases from V and 7 bases from J; junction bases left unmatched: 11. The CDR3 is made up of 16 amino acids.

The chain joins TRBV7-8 to TRBJ2-1, with TRBD2 matching over 8 bases. V lost 7 bases, J lost 7 bases, and 9 bases stayed unmatched. The CDR3 has 14 amino acids. CDR1 SGHVS and CDR2 FQNEAQ come from the germline V gene. CDR3: CASKREGIENEQFF. DNA of the CDR3: TGTGCCAGCAAACGGGAGGGTATCGAGAATGAGCAGTTCTTC.

The V gene is TRBV6-5, the J gene TRBJ2-1; 13 bases agree with TRBD2. The CDR3 runs 16 residues. V trimming: 2 bases; J trimming: 7 bases; junction bases outside the gene matches: 5. CDR1 MNHEY and CDR2 SVGAGI come from the germline V gene. This chain's CDR3 is CASSYTTSGGGNEQFF. In nucleotides, the CDR3 is TGTGCCAGCAGTTACACAACTAGCGGGGGGGGGAATGAGCAGTTCTTC.

The chain carries TRBV20-1 and TRBJ2-1; TRBD2 matches at 9 bases. J was trimmed by 7 bases and V by 6 bases; bases with no gene match: 13. Germline V gene sequence: CDR1 DFQATT, CDR2 SNEGSKA (reference sequence). The CDR3 is made up of 15 amino acids. CDR3 amino acids: CSAFASSGTANEQFF. Here the CDR3 DNA reads TGCAGTGCGTTTGCGTCTAGCGGGACAGCGAATGAGCAGTTCTTC.

This clonotype has a handful of counts. This sequence joins TRBV4-3 and TRBJ2-7, with D possibly being TRBD1 (6 bases). The CDR3 loop spans 14 amino acids. V lost 2 bases and J 1 base, leaving 9 bases between the germline ends. CDR1 LGHNA and CDR2 YSLEER come from the germline V gene. CDR3 DNA sequence: TGCGCCAGCAGCCAATTTACAGGGTCCTACGAGCAGTACTTC. Protein sequence: CASSQFTGSYEQYF.

This chain joins TRBV18 and TRBJ2-7, with D unclear. The ends were cut back, 6 bases at V and 4 bases at J, with 13 bases in the middle. This CDR3 comprises 13 residues. Germline CDR1 is KGHSH and CDR2 is LQKENI. CDR3 amino acids: CASSEIGLYEQYF. DNA of the CDR3: TGTGCCAGCTCGGAAATTGGCTTATACGAGCAGTACTTC.

The rearrangement joins TRBV20-1 to TRBJ2-2; no clear D. Looked up from germline, CDR1 is DFQATT and CDR2 is SNEGSKA (reference sequence). CDR3 length equals 14 residues. Trimming cost V 2 bases and J 6 bases, with 13 bases left between them. Written as DNA, the CDR3 is TGCAGTGCTAGAACCCTCCTAGGGCCCGGGGAGCTGTTTTTT. Protein: CSARTLLGPGELFF.

This clonotype was detected many times. V gene TRBV6-4 combines with J gene TRBJ2-2; D is undetermined. The CDR3 spans 13 residues. The germline V gene encodes CDR1 MRHNA and CDR2 SNTAGT. The V end was cut by 3 bases, the J end by 3 bases, with 5 bases between. CDR3 amino acids: CASSDADTGELFF. CDR3 sequence (DNA): TGTGCCAGCAGTGATGCAGACACCGGGGAGCTGTTTTTT.

This clonotype appeared a few times. The chain recombines TRBV14 with TRBJ2-2; D gene ambiguous. The ends were cut back, 3 bases at V and 6 bases at J, with 17 bases in the middle. CDR3 length equals 16 residues. Germline V lookup: CDR1 SGHDN, CDR2 FVKESK. As DNA, the CDR3 is TGTGCCAGCAGCCAGTACACAGCTTCGACGGCCGGGGAGCTGTTTTTT. Amino acids: CASSQYTASTAGELFF.

The table lists this clonotype with a few counts. The rearrangement joins TRBV29-1 to TRBJ2-5; D ambiguous. Per the germline V gene, CDR1 is SQVTM and CDR2 is ANQGSEA. The V and J ends lost 7 bases and 4 bases respectively, with 10 bases between them. The CDR3 contains 11 residues. The CDR3: CSALFLETQYF. CDR3 DNA: TGCAGCGCTCTCTTCCTAGAGACCCAGTACTTC.

The chain couples TRBV6-1 to TRBJ2-3; TRBD2 aligns across 11 bases. Trimming cost V 6 bases and J 3 bases; bases outside gene matches: 5. The germline gives CDR1 MNHNS, CDR2 SASEGT. This CDR3 contains 15 residues. The CDR3 protein is CASRTGTSGTDTQYF. CDR3 in DNA: TGTGCCAGCAGGACCGGGACTAGCGGTACAGATACGCAGTATTTT.

This clonotype has a handful of counts. This chain links TRBV3-1 with TRBJ1-3, with TRBD1 matching 9 bases. The germline V gene has CDR1 LGHDT and CDR2 YNNKEL (reference sequence). Trimming took 3 bases from V and 0 from J; bases not matched to a gene: 3. The CDR3 runs 16 residues. CDR3 protein: CASSQTDRGSGNTIYF. CDR3 nucleotides: TGTGCCAGCAGCCAGACGGACAGGGGCTCTGGAAACACCATATATTTT.

Only a few counts were recorded for this clonotype. The chain links TRBV5-5 to TRBJ2-7, with D possibly being TRBD1 (6 bases). CDR3 length: 15 residues. Germline loops: CDR1 SGHKS, CDR2 YYEKEE (reference sequence). Trimming pared 3 bases from V and 3 bases from J, leaving 16 bases between. The CDR3 sequence is CASSWWGPLGYEQYF. CDR3 nucleotides: TGTGCCAGCAGCTGGTGGGGGCCCCTTGGCTACGAGCAGTACTTC. The complete variable domain, with remaining parts taken from reference TRBV5-5 and TRBJ2-7, reads DAGVTQSPTHLIKTRGQQVTLRCSPISGHKSVSWYQQVLGQGPQFIFQYYEKEERGRGNFPDRFSARQFPNYSSELNVNALLLGDSALYLCASSWWGPLGYEQYFGPGTRLTVT.

CDR3 sequence reads: CASSFWMANVLTF. The CDR3 DNA is TGTGCCAGCAGCTTTTGGATGGCCAACGTCCTGACTTTC. The rearrangement uses TRBV11-2 and TRBJ2-6; no definite D call. The CDR3 extends over 13 amino acids. CDR1 is SGHAT, CDR2 FQNNGV, per germline. Deletions cut 3 bases from V and 6 bases from J, with 6 bases between.

This clonotype turned up a few times. The rearrangement joins TRBV19 to TRBJ2-1, with D tentatively TRBD1 (5 bases). There are 13 residues in the CDR3. Germline assignment: CDR1 LNHDA and CDR2 SQIVND (reference sequence). Trimming took off 2 bases at V and 6 bases at J, with 8 bases between the two ends. The CDR3 bases are TGTGCCAGTAGTATAAGGCAGGGCAATGAGCAGTTCTTC. Translating it yields CASSIRQGNEQFF.

This clonotype turned up a few times. The chain links TRBV6-5 to TRBJ2-1; the D is unclear. The CDR3 consists of 14 residues. Trimming shortened V by 0 bases and J by 7 bases, and 10 bases separated the two germline ends. The germline V gene has CDR1 MNHEY and CDR2 SVGAGI. CDR3 in amino acids: CASSYSSRMNEQFF. For the CDR3, the DNA is TGTGCCAGCAGTTACTCTTCCCGGATGAATGAGCAGTTCTTC.

In its sample, this clonotype was seen many times. V and J are TRBV5-4 and TRBJ2-3; the D is unclear. This CDR3 has 15 residues. Germline V lookup: CDR1 SGHNT, CDR2 YYREEE (reference sequence). The V and J ends lost 4 bases and 1 base respectively, with 13 bases between them. The CDR3 nucleotides are TGTGCCAGCAGCCAGGACGAATGGGGCACAGATACGCAGTATTTT. As protein: CASSQDEWGTDTQYF. Variable domain in full (rest from reference TRBV5-4 and TRBJ2-3): ETGVTQSPTHLIKTRGQQVTLRCSSQSGHNTVSWYQQALGQGPQFIFQYYREEENGRGNFPPRFSGLQFPNYSSELNVNALELDDSALYLCASSQDEWGTDTQYFGPGTRLTVL.